This T cell receptor (beta chain) was captured in a study of blood T cell repertoires in COVID-19. Study as a whole: In each case, the material was cDNA or gDNA derived from T cells, B-cell-depleted T cells, or PBMCs.

Study processing details: Amplification with reference gene primers provided the estimates of nucleated cell counts. TCRdb's table, derived via immunoSEQ multiplex PCR, lists solely in-frame clones and lacks some. The V and J calls and clone size were taken over from that table, and D and trimming were inferred from the DNA. The sample lists some 220,000 clones, more than 75% occurring once. The Seattle patients joined while their infection was active and were tracked longitudinally afterward. The sequencing sample was made of peripheral blood. The clonotype originates from a woman aged 65 to 85 with COVID-19, enrolled during active disease.

The CDR3 reads CASSAGRNTEAFF. The CDR3 DNA reads TGTGCCAGCAGCGCCGGGAGGAACACTGAAGCTTTCTTT. The chain is built from TRBV7-2 and TRBJ1-1, with no clear D. Trimming left V 5 bases short and J 1 base short, with 8 bases between. Germline lookup yields CDR1 SGHTA and CDR2 FQGNSA. This CDR3 spans 13 amino acids.